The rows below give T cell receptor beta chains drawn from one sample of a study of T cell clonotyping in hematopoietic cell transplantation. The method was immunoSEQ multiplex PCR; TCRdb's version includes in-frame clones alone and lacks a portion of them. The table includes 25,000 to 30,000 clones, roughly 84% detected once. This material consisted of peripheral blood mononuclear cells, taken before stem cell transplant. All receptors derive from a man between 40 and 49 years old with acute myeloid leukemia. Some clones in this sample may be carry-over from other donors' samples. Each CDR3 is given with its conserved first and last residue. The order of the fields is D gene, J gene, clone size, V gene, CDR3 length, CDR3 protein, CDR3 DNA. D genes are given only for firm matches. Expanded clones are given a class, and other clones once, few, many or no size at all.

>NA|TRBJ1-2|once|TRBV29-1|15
CSGLPLGGVKDGYTF
TGCAGTGGACTCCCCTTGGGGGGGGTTAAGGATGGCTACACCTTC
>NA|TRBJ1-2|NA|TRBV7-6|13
CASSLGPVYGYTF
TGTGCCAGCAGCTTAGGGCCTGTCTATGGCTACACCTTC
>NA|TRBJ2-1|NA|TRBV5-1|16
CASRKFTGVSYNEQFF
TGCGCCAGCAGAAAATTCACAGGCGTCTCCTACAATGAGCAGTTCTTC
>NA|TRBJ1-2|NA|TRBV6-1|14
CASSERGGAAGYTF
TGTGCCAGCAGTGAAAGAGGAGGGGCAGCTGGCTACACCTTC
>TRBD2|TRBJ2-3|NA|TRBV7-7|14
CASSSGLAADTQYF
TGTGCTAGCAGCTCGGGACTAGCAGCGGATACGCAGTATTTT
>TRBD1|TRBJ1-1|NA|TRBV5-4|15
CASSSIGTVNTEAFF
TGTGCCAGCAGCTCGATCGGGACAGTGAACACTGAAGCTTTCTTT
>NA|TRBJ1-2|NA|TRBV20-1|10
CSARSYGYTF
TGCAGTGCTAGGAGTTATGGCTACACCTTC
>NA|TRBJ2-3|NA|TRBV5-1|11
CASRDTDTQYF
TGCGCCAGCAGAGACACAGATACGCAGTATTTT
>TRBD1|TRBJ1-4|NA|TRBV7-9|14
CASSLGQGYEKLFF
TGTGCCAGCAGCCTCGGACAGGGATACGAAAAACTGTTTTTT
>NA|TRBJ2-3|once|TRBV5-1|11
CASTIGNTQYF
TGCGCCAGCACCATAGGGAATACGCAGTATTTT
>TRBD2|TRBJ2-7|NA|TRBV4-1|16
CASSQVLAGADYEQYF
TGCGCCAGCAGCCAAGTCCTGGCGGGAGCAGACTACGAGCAGTACTTC
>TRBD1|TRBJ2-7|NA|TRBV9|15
CASSPRTGTNYEQYF
TGTGCCAGCAGCCCCCGGACAGGAACAAACTACGAGCAGTACTTC
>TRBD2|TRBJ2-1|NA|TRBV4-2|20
CASSQDLTSGSMGSYNEQFF
TGTGCCAGCAGCCAAGATTTGACTAGCGGGAGTATGGGTTCCTACAATGAGCAGTTCTTC
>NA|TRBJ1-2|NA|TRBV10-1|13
CASSDPGGYGYTF
TGCGCCAGCAGTGACCCGGGCGGCTATGGCTACACCTTC
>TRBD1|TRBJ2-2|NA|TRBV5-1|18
CASSFRDLGQPNTGELFF
TGCGCCAGCAGCTTCCGAGACTTGGGACAGCCGAACACCGGGGAGCTGTTTTTT
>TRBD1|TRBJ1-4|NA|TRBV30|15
CAWSIGTATNEKLFF
TGTGCCTGGAGTATAGGGACAGCGACTAATGAAAAACTGTTTTTT
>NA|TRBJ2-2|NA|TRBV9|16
CASSVGGRTNTGELFF
TGTGCCAGCAGCGTAGGAGGGAGGACGAACACCGGGGAGCTGTTTTTT